These 16 T cell receptor beta chains share one sample of origin, sequenced in a study of OX40 agonist ivuxolimab in advanced cancers. Sequencing was performed with immunoSEQ multiplex PCR; in TCRdb, only in-frame clones are kept and a portion is missing. Among under 150,000 clones listed, 93% were seen once. The sequences come from CD4+ or CD8+ T cells sorted from blood, collected in a trial of the OX40 agonist ivuxolimab. The source is an adult with an advanced solid tumor such as melanoma, head and neck, liver or kidney cancer.

This clone was seen more than once but under ten times. The J gene is TRBJ1-5, the V gene TRBV7-9, with 10 bases lining up with TRBD1. CDR1 and CDR2 (germline): SEHNR, FQNEAQ (reference sequence). The CDR3 totals 16 residues. The junction had 10 bases not matched to a gene; V was cut back by 6 bases and J by 5 bases. CDR3 sequence reads: CASSPSGTGAYQPQHF. For the CDR3, the DNA is TGTGCCAGCAGTCCATCCGGGACAGGGGCTTATCAGCCCCAGCATTTT.

The J gene is TRBJ1-4, the V gene TRBV5-1; tentatively, D is TRBD1 (6 bases). Germline V gene data show CDR1 as SGHRS and CDR2 as YFSETQ. V was pared by 4 bases and J by 5 bases, with 12 bases between. The CDR3 runs 14 residues. The CDR3 is CASSPRGENEKLFF. Here the CDR3 DNA reads TGCGCCAGCAGCCCTAGGGGGGAAAATGAAAAACTGTTTTTT.

This chain links TRBV14 with TRBJ2-4; 7 positions agree with TRBD2. CDR1 and CDR2 from the germline V gene are SGHDN and FVKESK. J gave up 3 bases and V 1 base, and 6 bases lay outside the gene matches. The CDR3 is made up of 16 amino acids. As DNA, the CDR3 is TGTGCCAGCAGCCAAGGGGCGGGAGTGGGCAAAAACATTCAGTACTTC. It specifies CASSQGAGVGKNIQYF. The full variable domain, its missing parts supplied by reference TRBV14 and TRBJ2-4, is EAGVTQFPSHSVIEKGQTVTLRCDPISGHDNLYWYRRVMGKEIKFLLHFVKESKQDESGMPNNRFLAERTGGTYSTLKVQPAELEDSGVYFCASSQGAGVGKNIQYFGAGTRLSVL.

This clone was counted a few times. This rearrangement joins TRBV6-1 to TRBJ2-7; tentatively, D is TRBD2 (6 bases). V lost 1 base and J 6 bases, leaving 16 bases between the germline ends. The germline CDR1 and CDR2 sequences are MNHNS and SASEGT. There are 15 residues in the CDR3. CDR3 region: CASSEDQGHGGEQYF. CDR3 DNA sequence: TGTGCCAGCAGTGAAGACCAGGGTCACGGGGGCGAGCAGTACTTC.

This chain uses TRBV27 with TRBJ2-7; D might be TRBD1 or TRBD2, each matching 5 bases. The CDR3 has 14 amino acids. Germline CDR1 is MNHEY and CDR2 is SMNVEV (reference sequence). V dropped 3 bases and J dropped 2 bases, with 11 bases sitting between them. The CDR3 coding sequence is TGTGCCAGCAGTTTTTCGGGGCCGCCCTACGAGCAGTACTTC. This gives the protein CASSFSGPPYEQYF.

The chain carries TRBV11-2 and TRBJ2-2; TRBD1 agrees at 7 bases. Unmatched junction bases numbered 12, after V lost 10 bases and J lost 1 base. Germline CDR1 SGHAT, CDR2 FQNNGV. There are 16 residues in the CDR3. This CDR3 is CATRSIRDRNTGELFF. CDR3 coding DNA: TGTGCCACACGATCTATTAGGGACAGGAACACCGGGGAGCTGTTTTTT.

V and J are TRBV6-1 and TRBJ1-1; D is perhaps TRBD1 (6 bases). With 2 bases removed from V and 2 bases from J, the gap between germline ends came to 15 bases. This CDR3 region has 16 residues. Germline V gene sequence: CDR1 MNHNS, CDR2 SASEGT. In DNA, the CDR3 is TGTGCCAGCAGTGAATGGCAGGGGAGGGGAAACACTGAAGCTTTCTTT. It yields the protein CASSEWQGRGNTEAFF.

The chain is built from TRBV7-6 and TRBJ2-1, with D possibly being TRBD1 (6 bases). CDR3 length equals 15 residues. In germline, CDR1 is SGHVS, CDR2 FNYEAQ. V was clipped by 4 bases and J by 6 bases, with 16 bases between them. DNA for the CDR3: TGTGCCAGCAGCTCCAGGGGTTTCCCAACCAATGAGCAGTTCTTC. The encoded protein is CASSSRGFPTNEQFF.

The chain employs TRBV10-3 and TRBJ1-1; no clear D. This CDR3 has 13 amino acids. V was clipped by 7 bases and J by 1 base, with 10 bases between them. Germline CDR1 ENHRY, CDR2 SYGVKD. CDR3 loop: CAINAGGNTEAFF. The CDR3 region has the DNA TGTGCCATCAATGCGGGCGGGAACACTGAAGCTTTCTTT.

V is TRBV7-9 and J is TRBJ1-2; no clear D. Germline loops: CDR1 SEHNR, CDR2 FQNEAQ (reference sequence). With 4 bases removed from V and 4 bases from J, the gap between germline ends came to 13 bases. The CDR3 sequence is 14 residues long. The CDR3: CASSSAAYFYGYTF. The DNA for the CDR3 is TGTGCCAGCAGCTCGGCGGCGTATTTCTATGGCTACACCTTC.

The genes are TRBV28 and TRBJ2-7; the D is unclear. The ends were cut back, 5 bases at V and 2 bases at J, with 13 bases in the middle. CDR3 length: 14 residues. Germline loops: CDR1 MDHEN, CDR2 SYDVKM. The chain's CDR3 is CASSPPDGTYEQYF. The CDR3 nucleotides are TGTGCCAGCAGTCCCCCGGACGGTACCTACGAGCAGTACTTC. Full variable domain (outside the CDR3, taken from reference TRBV28 and TRBJ2-7): DVKVTQSSRYLVKRTGEKVFLECVQDMDHENMFWYRQDPGLGLRLIYFSYDVKMKEKGDIPEGYSVSREKKERFSLILESASTNQTSMYLCASSPPDGTYEQYFGPGTRLTVT.

The J gene is TRBJ1-2, the V gene TRBV19; D remains ambiguous. Germline lookup yields CDR1 LNHDA and CDR2 SQIVND (reference sequence). CDR3 size: 15 residues. V was cut by 6 bases and J by 4 bases, with 18 bases left in between. The DNA of the CDR3 is TGTGCCAGTAGATCCGGCCAGGCCACTGCCTATGGCTACACCTTC. Translated, it gives CASRSGQATAYGYTF.

This chain links TRBV5-1 with TRBJ1-3; D remains ambiguous. Germline-derived CDR1 and CDR2 are SGHRS and YFSETQ. V lost 2 bases and J lost 5, with 11 bases in between. The CDR3 contains 14 residues. This chain's CDR3 is CASSFGHARNTIYF. CDR3 nucleotide sequence: TGCGCCAGCAGCTTTGGGCACGCCAGAAACACCATATATTTT. Full variable domain (remainder filled in from reference TRBV5-1 and TRBJ1-3): KAGVTQTPRYLIKTRGQQVTLSCSPISGHRSVSWYQQTPGQGLQFLFEYFSETQRNKGNFPGRFSGRQFSNSRSEMNVSTLELGDSALYLCASSFGHARNTIYFGEGSWLTVV.

The gene calls are TRBV7-2 and TRBJ2-1; a weak D match, TRBD1 (6 bases). Per germline, CDR1 SGHTA and CDR2 FQGNSA. Trimming cost V 8 bases and J 4 bases, with 12 bases left between them. The CDR3 has 13 amino acids. The CDR3 coding sequence is TGTGCCAGCCAGGGGTCCCCTTACAATGAGCAGTTCTTC. Amino acids: CASQGSPYNEQFF.

This rearrangement joins TRBV6-5 to TRBJ1-2, with 9 bases identical to TRBD1. The CDR3 runs 15 residues. Per germline, CDR1 MNHEY and CDR2 SVGAGI. V trimming: 2 bases; J trimming: 4 bases; junction bases outside the gene matches: 5. CDR3 in amino acids: CASSYPGQGVYGYTF. The CDR3 coding sequence is TGTGCCAGCAGTTACCCGGGACAGGGCGTCTATGGCTACACCTTC.

V is TRBV11-2 and J is TRBJ1-1; no reliable D call. This CDR3 comprises 13 residues. Per the germline V gene, CDR1 is SGHAT and CDR2 is FQNNGV. Trimming removed 3 bases from V and 0 bases from J, with 5 bases in between. CDR3 in DNA: TGTGCCAGCAGCTTGGACCTGAACACTGAAGCTTTCTTT. Amino acid sequence: CASSLDLNTEAFF. Drawing the rest from reference TRBV11-2 and TRBJ1-1, the complete variable domain is EAGVAQSPRYKIIEKRQSVAFWCNPISGHATLYWYQQILGQGPKLLIQFQNNGVVDDSQLPKDRFSAERLKGVDSTLKIQPAKLEDSAVYLCASSLDLNTEAFFGQGTRLTVV.